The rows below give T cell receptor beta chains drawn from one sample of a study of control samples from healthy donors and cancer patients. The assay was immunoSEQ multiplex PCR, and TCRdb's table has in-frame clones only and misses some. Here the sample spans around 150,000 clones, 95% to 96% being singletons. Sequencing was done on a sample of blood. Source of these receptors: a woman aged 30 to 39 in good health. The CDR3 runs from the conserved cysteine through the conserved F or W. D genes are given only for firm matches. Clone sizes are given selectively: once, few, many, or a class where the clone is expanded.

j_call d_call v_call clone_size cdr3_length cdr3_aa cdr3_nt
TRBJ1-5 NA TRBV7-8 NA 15 CASSLAWRDGQPQHF TGTGCCAGCAGCTTAGCGTGGAGGGACGGTCAGCCCCAGCATTTT
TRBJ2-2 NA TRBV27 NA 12 CASSTSTGELFF TGTGCCAGCAGTACGAGCACCGGGGAGCTGTTTTTT
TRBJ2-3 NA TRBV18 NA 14 CASSPSQGEDTQYF TGTGCCAGCTCACCAAGCCAGGGAGAGGATACGCAGTATTTT
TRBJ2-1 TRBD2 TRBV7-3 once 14 CASSPGGSGSEQFF TGTGCCAGCAGCCCTGGCGGGAGCGGTAGTGAGCAGTTCTTC
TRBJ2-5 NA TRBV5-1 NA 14 CASSPGGMLETQYF TGCGCCAGCAGCCCGGGGGGCATGTTAGAGACCCAGTACTTC
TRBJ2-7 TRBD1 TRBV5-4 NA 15 CASSPTGTGAYEQYF TGTGCCAGCAGCCCCACCGGGACAGGCGCCTACGAGCAGTACTTC
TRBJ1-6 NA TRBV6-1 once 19 CASSEAPPTQSSYNSPLHF TGTGCCAGCAGTGAAGCCCCCCCGACCCAGAGCTCCTATAATTCACCCCTCCACTTT
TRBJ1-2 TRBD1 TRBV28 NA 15 CASSSALDRGFGYTF TGTGCCAGCAGTTCTGCTTTGGACAGGGGATTTGGCTACACCTTC
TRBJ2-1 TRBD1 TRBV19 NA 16 CASSIGGQGYYNEQFF TGTGCCAGTAGTATAGGGGGACAGGGATACTACAATGAGCAGTTCTTC
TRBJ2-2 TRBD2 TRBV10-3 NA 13 CAIRPGGTGELFF TGTGCCATCAGGCCGGGAGGTACCGGGGAGCTGTTTTTT
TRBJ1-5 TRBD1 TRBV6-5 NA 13 CASSTDRDQPQHF TGTGCCAGCAGTACTGACAGGGATCAGCCCCAGCATTTT
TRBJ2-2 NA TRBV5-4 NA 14 CASSLGRNTGELFF TGTGCCAGCAGCTTGGGACGGAACACCGGGGAGCTGTTTTTT
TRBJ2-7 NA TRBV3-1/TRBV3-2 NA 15 CASSQVQTATYEQYF TGTGCCAGCAGCCAAGTTCAGACCGCCACCTACGAGCAGTACTTC
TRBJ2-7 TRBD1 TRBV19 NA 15 CASSPGQESSYEQYF TGTGCCAGTAGTCCTGGACAGGAGAGCTCCTACGAGCAGTACTTC
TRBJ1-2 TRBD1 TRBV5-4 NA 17 CASSPGSGTDFNYGYTF TGTGCCAGCAGCCCCGGGAGTGGGACAGACTTTAACTATGGCTACACCTTC
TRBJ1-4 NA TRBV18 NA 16 CASSLRQAGMDEKLFF TGTGCCAGCTCACTCAGACAGGCAGGGATGGATGAAAAACTGTTTTTT
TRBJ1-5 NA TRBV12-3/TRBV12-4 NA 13 CASSFRQNQPQHF TGTGCCAGCAGTTTTCGTCAAAATCAGCCCCAGCATTTT
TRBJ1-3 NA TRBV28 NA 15 CATRERVLSGNTIYF TGTGCCACCCGGGAGAGGGTCCTTTCTGGAAACACCATATATTTT
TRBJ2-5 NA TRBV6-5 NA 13 CASSRGYQETQYF TGTGCCAGCAGCCGGGGGTACCAAGAGACCCAGTACTTC
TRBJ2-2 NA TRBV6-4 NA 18 CASSPRPLAFANTGELFF TGTGCCAGCAGTCCCCGGCCGCTAGCGTTTGCGAACACCGGGGAGCTGTTTTTT
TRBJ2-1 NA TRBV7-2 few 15 CASSLGGLVSHEQFF TGTGCCAGCAGCTTAGGGGGGTTAGTTAGTCATGAGCAGTTCTTC
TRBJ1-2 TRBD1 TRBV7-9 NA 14 CASSLGQGAHGYTF TGTGCCAGCAGCCTGGGACAGGGGGCCCATGGCTACACCTTC
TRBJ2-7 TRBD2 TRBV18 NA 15 CASSPASGSSYEQYF TGTGCCAGCTCACCCGCTAGCGGGAGCTCCTACGAGCAGTACTTC
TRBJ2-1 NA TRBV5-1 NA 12 CASSLLWNEQFF TGCGCCAGCAGCTTGCTTTGGAATGAGCAGTTCTTC
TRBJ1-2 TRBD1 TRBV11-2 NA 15 CASSQLTGGDYGYTF TGTGCCAGCAGCCAGTTGACAGGGGGCGACTATGGCTACACCTTC
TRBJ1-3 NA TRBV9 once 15 CASSVGTISGNTIYF TGTGCCAGCAGCGTAGGAACGATCTCTGGAAACACCATATATTTT
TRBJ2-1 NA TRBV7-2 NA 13 CASSLSRLYEQFF TGTGCCAGCAGCTTAAGTAGGCTTTATGAGCAGTTCTTC
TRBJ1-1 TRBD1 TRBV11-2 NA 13 CASSPRQGSEAFF TGTGCCAGCAGCCCCAGACAGGGGTCGGAAGCTTTCTTT
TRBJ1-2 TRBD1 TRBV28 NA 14 CASSTSRGHSGYTF TGTGCCAGCAGTACCTCGAGGGGGCACAGTGGCTACACCTTC
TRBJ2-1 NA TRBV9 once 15 CASSVVASRDNEQFF TGTGCCAGCAGCGTAGTGGCGTCGAGGGACAATGAGCAGTTCTTC
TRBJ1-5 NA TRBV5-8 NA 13 CASSLSASQPQHF TGTGCCAGCAGCTTAAGTGCAAGTCAGCCCCAGCATTTT
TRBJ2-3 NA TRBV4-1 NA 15 CASTSLGLSTDTQYF TGCGCCAGCACTTCCCTGGGACTGAGCACAGATACGCAGTATTTT
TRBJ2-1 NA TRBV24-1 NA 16 CATSDLIGAFINEQFF TGTGCCACCAGTGATTTGATAGGGGCTTTCATAAATGAGCAGTTCTTC
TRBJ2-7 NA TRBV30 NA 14 CAWKGKLGSYEQYF TGTGCCTGGAAAGGGAAATTGGGCTCCTACGAGCAGTACTTC
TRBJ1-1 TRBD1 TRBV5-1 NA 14 CASTRTGQDTEAFF TGCGCCAGCACTCGGACAGGGCAAGACACTGAAGCTTTCTTT
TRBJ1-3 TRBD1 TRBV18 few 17 CASSPKGQGGSGNTIYF TGTGCCAGCTCACCTAAGGGACAGGGAGGCTCCGGAAACACCATATATTTT